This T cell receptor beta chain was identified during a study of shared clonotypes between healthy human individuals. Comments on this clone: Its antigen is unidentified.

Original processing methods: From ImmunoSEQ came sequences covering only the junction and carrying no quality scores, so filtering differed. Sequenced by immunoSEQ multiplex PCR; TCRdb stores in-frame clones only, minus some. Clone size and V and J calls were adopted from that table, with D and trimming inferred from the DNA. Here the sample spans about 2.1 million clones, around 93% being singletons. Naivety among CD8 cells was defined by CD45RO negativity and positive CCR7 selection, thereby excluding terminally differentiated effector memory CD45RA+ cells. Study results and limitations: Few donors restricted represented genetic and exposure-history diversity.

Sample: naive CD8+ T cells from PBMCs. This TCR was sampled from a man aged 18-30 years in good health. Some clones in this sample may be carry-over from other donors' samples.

This chain's CDR3 is CASSFEVGGDYEQYF. The CDR3 nucleotides read TGTGCCAGCAGTTTTGAGGTGGGAGGGGACTACGAGCAGTACTTC. The chain recombines TRBV28 with TRBJ2-7; 7 nucleotides line up with TRBD2. Germline-derived CDR1 and CDR2 are MDHEN and SYDVKM. This CDR3 spans 15 amino acids. The ends lost 3 bases at V and 3 bases at J; junction bases unmatched: 8.